What follows are 24 T cell receptor beta chains derived from one specimen sequenced in a study of neurological immune-mediated disorders. Using its own MiXCR run on the 5' RACE reads, TCRdb lists one record per CDR3 protein. Of roughly 70,000 distinct CDR3 sequences in the sample, around 4.8% are singletons; the top ten hold 2% to 2.5%. Sequenced input: PBMCs. The receptors were gathered from a woman aged 70-85 years with multiple sclerosis.

This clonotype has ten or more counts. The chain is built from TRBV3-1 and TRBJ1-2, with D unresolved. Germline assignment: CDR1 LGHDT and CDR2 YNNKEL (reference sequence). V dropped 0 bases and J dropped 2 bases, with 7 bases sitting between them. The CDR3 consists of 14 residues. Written as DNA, the CDR3 is TGTGCCAGCAGCCAAGATTTACAGAACTATGGCTACACCTTC. Translating it yields CASSQDLQNYGYTF.

The chain joins TRBV20-1 to TRBJ2-5; TRBD2 matches at 7 bases. CDR1 is DFQATT and CDR2 is SNEGSKA in the germline V gene (reference sequence). Trimming at V came to 8 bases and at J to 5 bases, leaving 11 bases not matched to a gene. The CDR3 runs to 13 residues. The CDR3 reads CSSIAGAGETQYF. CDR3 bases: TGCAGTAGCATAGCAGGAGCGGGGGAGACCCAGTACTTC.

This clonotype was seen repeatedly, ten times or more. J is TRBJ1-1 and V is TRBV7-2; D gene unclear. The germline V gene encodes CDR1 SGHTA and CDR2 FQGNSA. This CDR3 spans 11 amino acids. Trimming cost V 8 bases and J 5 bases, with 9 bases left between them. The CDR3 DNA follows: TGTGCCAGCCTCGGGGAGACTGAAGCTTTCTTT. Its translation is CASLGETEAFF.

This clonotype occurred a few times. This may come from a read error, since a much larger clone is one base off. V and J are TRBV28 and TRBJ2-3; weak D call: TRBD2 (5 bases). Germline loops: CDR1 MDHEN, CDR2 SYDVKM. The CDR3 length is 14 residues. With 3 bases removed from V and 2 bases from J, the gap between germline ends came to 9 bases. The CDR3 spells CASSLTRVTDTQYF. The DNA of the CDR3 is TGTGCCAGCAGTTTGACGCGGGTCACAGATACGCAGTATTTT. The full variable domain, in which reference TRBV28 and TRBJ2-3 provide the parts outside the CDR3, is DVKVTQSSRYLVKRTGEKVFLECVQDMDHENMFWYRQDPGLGLRLIYFSYDVKMKEKGDIPEGYSVSREKKERFSLILESASTNQTSMYLCASSLTRVTDTQYFGPGTRLTVL.

In this sample, this clonotype turned up many times. The chain links TRBV3-1 to TRBJ2-1; 7 nucleotides agree with TRBD2. This CDR3 is built from 17 residues. Germline lookup yields CDR1 LGHDT and CDR2 YNNKEL (reference sequence). The V gene end was trimmed by 0 bases and the J gene end by 5 bases; junction bases not matched to a gene: 10. In nucleotides, the CDR3 is TGTGCCAGCAGCCAAGAAGGGAGGGTAGCGGTTCACAATGAGCAGTTCTTC. Its protein product is CASSQEGRVAVHNEQFF.

A word on this clonotype: It may be a read error: a sequence one base away is much more abundant. The V gene is TRBV7-9, the J gene TRBJ1-1, with TRBD1 identical over 7 bases. CDR1 is SEHNR and CDR2 is FQNEAQ in the germline V gene (reference sequence). There are 14 residues in the CDR3. CDR3 sequence (DNA): TGTGTCAGCAGCCCGGGACAGTTCGTGACTGAAGCTTTCTTT. Translation gives CVSSPGQFVTEAFF.

This clonotype showed up many times. The chain is built from TRBV12-3 or TRBV12-4 and TRBJ2-7, with D perhaps matching TRBD1 or TRBD2 (7 bases each). The CDR3 extends over 14 amino acids. V was clipped by 6 bases and J by 0 bases, with 12 bases between them. CDR3 sequence (DNA): TGTGCCAGCAGCCCAGGGGGGGGCTCCTACGAGCAGTACTTC. Translating gives CASSPGGGSYEQYF.

At least ten counts were recorded for this clonotype. This rearrangement joins TRBV3-1 to TRBJ2-3; weak D call: TRBD1 (5 bases). This CDR3 has 16 residues. CDR1 and CDR2 (germline): LGHDT, YNNKEL (reference sequence). V was clipped by 0 bases and J by 0 bases, with 10 bases between them. CDR3: CASSQEGAISTDTQYF. CDR3 DNA: TGTGCCAGCAGCCAAGAAGGGGCTATTAGCACAGATACGCAGTATTTT.

This clonotype has a count of ten or more. The genes are TRBV4-1 and TRBJ2-2, with D perhaps matching TRBD2 (5 bases). Per the germline V gene, CDR1 is MGHRA and CDR2 is YSYEKL. V was cut by 5 bases and J by 5 bases, with 9 bases left in between. The CDR3 is 13 amino acids. The CDR3 nucleotides read TGCGCCAGCAGCTCTGAGGGAACCGGGGAGCTGTTTTTT. This translates into CASSSEGTGELFF.

This clonotype was picked up a small number of times. The rearrangement joins TRBV18 to TRBJ2-5; no firm D call. V shed 0 bases and J shed 7 bases, with 15 bases lying between them. CDR3 length: 15 residues. Germline loops: CDR1 KGHSH, CDR2 LQKENI. The CDR3 DNA reads TGTGCCAGCTCACCACCCGAGGAAGAATTGTGGACCCAGTACTTC. Protein product: CASSPPEEELWTQYF. Variable domain in full (rest from reference TRBV18 and TRBJ2-5): NAGVMQNPRHLVRRRGQEARLRCSPMKGHSHVYWYRQLPEEGLKFMVYLQKENIIDESGMPKERFSAEFPKEGPSILRIQQVVRGDSAAYFCASSPPEEELWTQYFGPGTRLLVL.

The sample holds many counts of this clonotype. V usage is TRBV9 and J usage is TRBJ2-5; D gene ambiguous. Trimming took 3 bases from V and 5 from J, leaving 14 bases between them. This CDR3 is 14 amino acids long. Germline CDR1 SGDLS, CDR2 YYNGEE. Here the CDR3 reads CASSGSLGLETQYF. In DNA, the CDR3 is TGTGCCAGCAGCGGAAGCCTGGGTCTGGAGACCCAGTACTTC.

This clonotype was seen many times. The chain uses TRBV20-1 and TRBJ1-1; D call uncertain. This CDR3 spans 12 amino acids. Trimming pared 0 bases from V and 1 base from J, leaving 3 bases between. Germline CDR1 is DFQATT and CDR2 is SNEGSKA (reference sequence). CDR3 DNA: TGCAGTGCTAGAGACCCGAACACTGAAGCTTTCTTT. Its translation: CSARDPNTEAFF.

This clonotype was recorded a few times. The chain's CDR3 is CASRSQGGEEKLFF. In DNA, the CDR3 is TGTGCCAGCAGATCACAGGGAGGGGAAGAAAAACTGTTTTTT. This chain uses TRBV6-6 with TRBJ1-4, with TRBD1 as a possible D gene (6 bases). This CDR3 contains 14 residues. Deletions cut 6 bases from V and 8 bases from J, with 16 bases between. The germline gives CDR1 MNHNY, CDR2 SVGAGI (reference sequence).

The sample holds many counts of this clonotype. The chain couples TRBV29-1 to TRBJ2-1; 10 nucleotides agree with TRBD1. Germline V gene sequence: CDR1 SQVTM, CDR2 ANQGSEA. The CDR3 spans 16 residues. V lost 3 bases to trimming and J lost 4 bases; unmatched junction nucleotides: 9. DNA of the CDR3: TGCAGCGTTGACGGGGGGTGGGGACAGGGGTACAATGAGCAGTTCTTC. It specifies CSVDGGWGQGYNEQFF.

This clonotype was recorded at least ten times. The rearrangement joins TRBV10-1 to TRBJ1-1, with unresolved D. The V end lost 1 base, the J end lost 10 bases, and 13 bases lay between the germline ends. The CDR3 covers 13 residues. Germline CDR1 WNHNN, CDR2 SYGVQD (reference sequence). CDR3 sequence (DNA): TGCGCCAGCAGTGAGTATCGGGCAGGCCCAGCTTTCTTT. This translates into CASSEYRAGPAFF.

This clonotype was counted ten times or more. This chain uses TRBV27 with TRBJ1-1, with D possibly being TRBD1 (6 bases). The CDR3 is 13 residues long. V was shortened by 6 bases and J by 5 bases, with 13 bases between the two germline ends. Germline V gene data show CDR1 as MNHEY and CDR2 as SMNVEV (reference sequence). The CDR3 region is CASRGTGRTEAFF. CDR3 DNA sequence: TGTGCCAGCAGGGGAACAGGGAGGACTGAAGCTTTCTTT.

There are many counts of this clonotype. The chain links TRBV7-2 to TRBJ1-2; D is unresolved. CDR1 SGHTA and CDR2 FQGNSA come from the germline V gene. CDR3 length: 13 residues. Trimming removed 0 bases at V and 8 bases at J, with 10 bases between. CDR3 nucleotide sequence: TGTGCCAGCAGCTTAGCGCTGGGGAGCGGCTACACCTTC. This encodes CASSLALGSGYTF.

This clonotype has ten or more counts. This chain joins TRBV18 and TRBJ2-7; no clear D gene. This CDR3 has 13 amino acids. Deletions cut 6 bases from V and 1 base from J, with 10 bases between. The germline V gene has CDR1 KGHSH and CDR2 LQKENI. CDR3 sequence: CASSPVKSYEQYF. The CDR3 DNA reads as TGTGCCAGCTCCCCGGTGAAGTCCTACGAGCAGTACTTC.

This clonotype was seen repeatedly, ten times or more. V is TRBV5-1 and J is TRBJ2-7, with a weak D call TRBD2 (5 bases). CDR3 length equals 14 residues. Per the germline V gene, CDR1 is SGHRS and CDR2 is YFSETQ. V lost 4 bases to trimming and J lost 2 bases, with 13 bases between them. CDR3 region: CASSLGINPYEQYF. The CDR3 nucleotides are TGCGCCAGCAGCCTCGGGATCAACCCCTACGAGCAGTACTTC.

At least ten counts were recorded for this clonotype. The J gene is TRBJ2-3, the V gene TRBV12-5; D is unresolved. The CDR3 loop spans 11 amino acids. The germline V gene has CDR1 LGHNT and CDR2 FRNRAP. The V gene lost 1 base and the J gene lost 7 bases, with 3 bases spanning the gap. CDR3 sequence: CASGLGYTQYF. The CDR3 coding sequence is TGTGCTAGTGGTTTGGGGTATACGCAGTATTTT.

The chain uses TRBV7-2 and TRBJ1-5; no firm D call. CDR1 and CDR2 (germline): SGHTA, FQGNSA. CDR3 size: 18 residues. The V and J ends lost 4 bases and 0 bases respectively, with 19 bases between them. The CDR3 nucleotides read TGTGCCAGCAGCTATCCCCCAGGCAGCCGCTATAGCAATCAGCCCCAGCATTTT. This encodes CASSYPPGSRYSNQPQHF.

This clonotype was observed many times. The chain is built from TRBV9 and TRBJ2-7; 7 bases match TRBD1. The CDR3 extends over 13 amino acids. Trimming removed 3 bases from V and 0 bases from J; junction bases left unmatched: 0. Germline CDR1 reads SGDLS; CDR2 reads YYNGEE. CDR3 DNA: TGTGCCAGCAGCGGGACAGGCTCCTACGAGCAGTACTTC. Amino acids: CASSGTGSYEQYF. Variable domain in full (rest from reference TRBV9 and TRBJ2-7): DSGVTQTPKHLITATGQRVTLRCSPRSGDLSVYWYQQSLDQGLQFLIQYYNGEERAKGNILERFSAQQFPDLHSELNLSSLELGDSALYFCASSGTGSYEQYFGPGTRLTVT.

This clonotype was observed at least ten times. This chain uses TRBV6-5 with TRBJ2-1; D uncertain. The germline V gene encodes CDR1 MNHEY and CDR2 SVGAGI. CDR3 size: 12 residues. The V gene lost 5 bases and the J gene lost 4 bases, with 6 bases spanning the gap. In DNA form, the CDR3 reads TGTGCCAGCAGTACCTTATACAATGAGCAGTTCTTC. It encodes CASSTLYNEQFF.

This clonotype was seen many times. The chain carries TRBV6-5 and TRBJ2-4, with 7 bases that match TRBD2. Trimming removed 5 bases from V and 4 bases from J; junction bases left unmatched: 8. The CDR3 is 15 residues long. Germline CDR1 is MNHEY and CDR2 is SVGAGI. CDR3 in DNA: TGTGCCAGCAGTACGGCGGGAGCGGCAAAAAACATTCAGTACTTC. Residues: CASSTAGAAKNIQYF.